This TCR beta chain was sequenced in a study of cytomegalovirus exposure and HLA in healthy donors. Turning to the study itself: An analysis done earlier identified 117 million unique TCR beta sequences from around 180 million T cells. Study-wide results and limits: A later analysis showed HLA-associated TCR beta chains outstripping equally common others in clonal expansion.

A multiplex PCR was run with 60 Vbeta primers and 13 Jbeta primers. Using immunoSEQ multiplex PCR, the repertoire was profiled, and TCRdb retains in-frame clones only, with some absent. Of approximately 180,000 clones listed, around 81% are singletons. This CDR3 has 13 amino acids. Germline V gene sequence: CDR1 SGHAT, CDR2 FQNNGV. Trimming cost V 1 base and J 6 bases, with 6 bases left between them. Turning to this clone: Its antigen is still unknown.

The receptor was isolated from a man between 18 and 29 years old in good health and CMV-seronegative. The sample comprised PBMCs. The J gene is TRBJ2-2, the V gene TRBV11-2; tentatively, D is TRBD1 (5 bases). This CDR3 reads CASSLGQPGELFF. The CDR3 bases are TGTGCCAGCAGCTTAGGACAGCCCGGGGAGCTGTTTTTT.